This entry is about one T cell receptor (beta chain). This sample stems from a study of cytomegalovirus exposure and HLA in healthy donors. This table comes from immunoSEQ multiplex PCR, and its TCRdb copy is limited to in-frame clones, with some not included. Among roughly 300,000 clones listed, 75% to 90% were seen once. The donors were part of the approximately 120-subject validation cohort, which stood apart from the roughly 670-subject first cohort. Germline CDR1 and CDR2: SGDLS and YYNGEE. CDR3 length: 14 residues. V was shortened by 7 bases and J by 2 bases, with 14 bases between the two germline ends.

The V call is TRBV9, the J call TRBJ2-3; possibly TRBD1 or TRBD2 for D (6 bases each). What was sequenced was PBMCs. This TCR came from a woman in her twenties or thirties in good health and CMV-seropositive. The DNA for the CDR3 is TGTGCCAGCGCAGATGGGGGGCCCACAGATACGCAGTATTTT. Its translation: CASADGGPTDTQYF.